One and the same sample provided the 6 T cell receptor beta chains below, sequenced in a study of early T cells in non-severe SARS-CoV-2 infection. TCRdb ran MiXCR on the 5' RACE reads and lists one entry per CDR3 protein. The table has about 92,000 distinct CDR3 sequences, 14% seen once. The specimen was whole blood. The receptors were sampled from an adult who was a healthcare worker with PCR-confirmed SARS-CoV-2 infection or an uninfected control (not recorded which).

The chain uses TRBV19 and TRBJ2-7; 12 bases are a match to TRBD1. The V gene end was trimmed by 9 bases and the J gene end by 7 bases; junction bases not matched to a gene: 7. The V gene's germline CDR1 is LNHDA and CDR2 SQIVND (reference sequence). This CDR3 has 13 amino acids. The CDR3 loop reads CASRDRGLREQYF. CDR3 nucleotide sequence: TGTGCCAGCCGGGACAGGGGGCTTCGGGAGCAGTACTTC.

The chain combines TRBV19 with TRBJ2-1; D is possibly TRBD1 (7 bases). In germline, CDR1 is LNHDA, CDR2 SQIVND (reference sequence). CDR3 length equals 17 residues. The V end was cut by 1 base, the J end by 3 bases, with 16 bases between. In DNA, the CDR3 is TGTGCCAGTAGTATAGGTGGGGGGACAGAAGGCTACAATGAGCAGTTCTTC. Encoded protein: CASSIGGGTEGYNEQFF.

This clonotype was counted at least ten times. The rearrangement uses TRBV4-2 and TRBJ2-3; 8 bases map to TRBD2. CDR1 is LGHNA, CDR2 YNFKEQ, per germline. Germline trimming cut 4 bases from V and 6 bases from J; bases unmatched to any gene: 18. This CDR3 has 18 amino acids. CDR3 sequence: CASSLPIGLAGISDTQYF. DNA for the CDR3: TGTGCCAGCAGCCTTCCAATCGGACTAGCCGGGATAAGTGATACGCAGTATTTT.

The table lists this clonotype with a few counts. The CDR3 bases are TGCAGTGCGCAGCGGGGTTTTAGCACAGATACGCAGTATTTT. It yields the protein CSAQRGFSTDTQYF. V usage is TRBV20-1 and J usage is TRBJ2-3; 7 positions match TRBD2. The CDR3 is made up of 14 amino acids. V lost 6 bases to trimming and J lost 0 bases; unmatched junction nucleotides: 6. Germline V gives CDR1 DFQATT, CDR2 SNEGSKA (reference sequence).

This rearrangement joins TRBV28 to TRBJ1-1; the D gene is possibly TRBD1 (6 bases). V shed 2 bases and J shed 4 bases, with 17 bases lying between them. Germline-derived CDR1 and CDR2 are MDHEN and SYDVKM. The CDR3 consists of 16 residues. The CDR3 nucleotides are TGTGCCAGCAGTTTAAGCGGGACACCCAAGAGCACTGAAGCTTTCTTT. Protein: CASSLSGTPKSTEAFF.

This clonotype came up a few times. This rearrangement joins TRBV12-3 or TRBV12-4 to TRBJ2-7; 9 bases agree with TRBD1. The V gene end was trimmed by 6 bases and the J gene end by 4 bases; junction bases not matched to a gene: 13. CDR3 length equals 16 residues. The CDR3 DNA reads TGTGCCAGCAGCGGCTTGGGGACAGGGTCTGCTTACGAGCAGTACTTC. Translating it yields CASSGLGTGSAYEQYF.